The rows below give T cell receptor beta chains drawn from one sample of a study of cytotoxic CD8 clonotypes in ibrutinib-treated CLL. Repertoires were generated with immunoSEQ multiplex PCR, while TCRdb's copy carries only in-frame clones and drops some. The top ten hold around 3.1% of the sample, which has 150,000 to 200,000 clones, more than 70% seen once. The specimen was PBMCs, collected at disease progression, from a patient treated with ibrutinib. These receptors were taken from a human donor with chronic lymphocytic leukemia. The CDR3 runs from the conserved cysteine through the conserved F or W.

v_call cdr3_aa
TRBV27 CASSSTTTQNAAVYVF
TRBV7-2 CASSLAGDGSYEQYF
TRBV6-5 CASSGGDAKNIQYF
TRBV5-1 CASSRAGTGSRSSYEQYF
TRBV7-3 CASSQTLGGEQFF
TRBV29-1 CSVLRGTKSFQPQHF
TRBV19 CASSNGGTYEQYF
TRBV4-1 CASSQWDSPNYEQYF
TRBV5-1 CASSLARGNTEAFF
TRBV19 CASSLGGAEGNTIYF
TRBV5-1 CASSAFDRTTGELFF
TRBV19 CASSIATHYGYTF
TRBV6-1 CASSLTGGQETQYF
TRBV28 CASTSSNQPQHF
TRBV28 CASKEGQGYSGNTIYF
TRBV10-3 CAISAGGRNQPQHF
TRBV5-1 CASSPRQGTDYGYTF
TRBV19 CASSKGQGAYQPQHF
TRBV4-1 CASSPLGVTNTGELFF
TRBV2 CASTKDLSDTQYF
TRBV7-9 CASSLEAQRGSNQPQHF